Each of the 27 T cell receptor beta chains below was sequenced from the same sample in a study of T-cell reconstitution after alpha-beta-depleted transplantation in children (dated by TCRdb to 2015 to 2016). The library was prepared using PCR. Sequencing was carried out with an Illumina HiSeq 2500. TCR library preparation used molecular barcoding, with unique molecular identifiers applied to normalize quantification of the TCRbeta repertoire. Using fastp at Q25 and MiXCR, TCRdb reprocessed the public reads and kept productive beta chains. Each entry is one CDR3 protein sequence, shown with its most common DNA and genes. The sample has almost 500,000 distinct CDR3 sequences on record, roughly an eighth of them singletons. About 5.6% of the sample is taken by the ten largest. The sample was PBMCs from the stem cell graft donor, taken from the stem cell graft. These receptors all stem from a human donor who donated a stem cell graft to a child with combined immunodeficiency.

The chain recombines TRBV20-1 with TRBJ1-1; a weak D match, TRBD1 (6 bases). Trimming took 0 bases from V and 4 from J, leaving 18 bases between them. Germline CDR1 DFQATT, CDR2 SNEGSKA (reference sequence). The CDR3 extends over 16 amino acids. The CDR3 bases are TGCAGTGCTAGAGATTCTTTGGGGGCCGGTTTCACTGAAGCTTTCTTT. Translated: CSARDSLGAGFTEAFF.

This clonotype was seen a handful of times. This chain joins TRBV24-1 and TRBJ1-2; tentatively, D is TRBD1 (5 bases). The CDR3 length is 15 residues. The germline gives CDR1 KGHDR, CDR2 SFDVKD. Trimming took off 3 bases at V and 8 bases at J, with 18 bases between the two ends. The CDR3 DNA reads TGTGCCACCAGTGATCCCGGGACCGCACAATCGGGCTACACCTTC. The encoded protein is CATSDPGTAQSGYTF.

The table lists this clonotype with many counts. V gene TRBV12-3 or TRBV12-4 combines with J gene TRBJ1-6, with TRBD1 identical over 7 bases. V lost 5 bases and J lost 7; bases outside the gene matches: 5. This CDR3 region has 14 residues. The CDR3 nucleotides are TGTGCCAGCAGTCAGACAGGGTGGAATTCACCCCTCCACTTT. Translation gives CASSQTGWNSPLHF.

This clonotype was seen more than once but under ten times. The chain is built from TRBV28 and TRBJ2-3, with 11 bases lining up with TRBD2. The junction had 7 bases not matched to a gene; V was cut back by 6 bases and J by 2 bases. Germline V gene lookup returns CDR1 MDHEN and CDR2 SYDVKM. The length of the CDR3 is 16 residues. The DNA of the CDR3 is TGTGCCAGCAGACGAAGACTAGCGGGGCTCACAGATACGCAGTATTTT. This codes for CASRRRLAGLTDTQYF.

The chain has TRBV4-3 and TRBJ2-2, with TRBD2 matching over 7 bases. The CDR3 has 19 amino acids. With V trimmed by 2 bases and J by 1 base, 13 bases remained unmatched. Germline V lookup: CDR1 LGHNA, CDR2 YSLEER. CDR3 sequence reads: CASSQRPSGLLWNTGELFF. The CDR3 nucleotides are TGCGCCAGCAGCCAACGACCCTCGGGACTACTATGGAACACCGGGGAGCTGTTTTTT.

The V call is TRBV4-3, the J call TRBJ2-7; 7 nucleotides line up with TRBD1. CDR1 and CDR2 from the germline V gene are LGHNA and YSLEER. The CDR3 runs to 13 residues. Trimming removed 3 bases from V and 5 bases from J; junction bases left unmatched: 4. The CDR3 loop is CASSHDRVDEQYF. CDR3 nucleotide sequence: TGCGCCAGCAGCCACGACAGGGTCGACGAGCAGTACTTC.

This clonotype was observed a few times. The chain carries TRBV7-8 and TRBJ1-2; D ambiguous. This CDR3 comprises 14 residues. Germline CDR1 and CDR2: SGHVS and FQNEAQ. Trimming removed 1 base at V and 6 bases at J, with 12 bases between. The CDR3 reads CASSLGGKWDGYTF. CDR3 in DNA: TGTGCCAGCAGCTTAGGAGGAAAGTGGGATGGCTACACCTTC.

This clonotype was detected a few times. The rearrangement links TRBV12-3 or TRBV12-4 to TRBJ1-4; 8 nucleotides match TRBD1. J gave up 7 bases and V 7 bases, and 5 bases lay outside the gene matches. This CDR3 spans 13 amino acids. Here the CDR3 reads CASKQGGFEKLFF. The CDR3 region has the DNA TGTGCCAGCAAACAGGGGGGATTTGAAAAACTGTTTTTT.

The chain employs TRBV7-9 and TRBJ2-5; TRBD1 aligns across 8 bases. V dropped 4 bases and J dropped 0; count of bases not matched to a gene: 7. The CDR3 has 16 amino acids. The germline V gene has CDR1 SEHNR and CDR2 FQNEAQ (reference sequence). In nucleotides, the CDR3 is TGTGCCAGCAGCTCAAGACAGGACAGGGACCAAGAGACCCAGTACTTC. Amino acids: CASSSRQDRDQETQYF.

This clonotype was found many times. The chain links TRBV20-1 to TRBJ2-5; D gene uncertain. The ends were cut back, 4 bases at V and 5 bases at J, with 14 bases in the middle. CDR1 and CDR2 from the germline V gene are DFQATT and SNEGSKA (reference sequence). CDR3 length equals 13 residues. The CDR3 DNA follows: TGCAGTGCTAACCCCCCAGGCCGCGAGACCCAGTACTTC. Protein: CSANPPGRETQYF.

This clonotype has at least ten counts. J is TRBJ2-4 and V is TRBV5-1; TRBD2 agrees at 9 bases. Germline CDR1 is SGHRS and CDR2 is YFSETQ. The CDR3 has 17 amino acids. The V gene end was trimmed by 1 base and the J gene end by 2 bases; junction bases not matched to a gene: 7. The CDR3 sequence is CASSLWLASGTKNIQYF. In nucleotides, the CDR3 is TGCGCCAGCAGCTTGTGGCTGGCTAGCGGGACCAAAAACATTCAGTACTTC. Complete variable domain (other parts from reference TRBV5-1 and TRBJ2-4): KAGVTQTPRYLIKTRGQQVTLSCSPISGHRSVSWYQQTPGQGLQFLFEYFSETQRNKGNFPGRFSGRQFSNSRSEMNVSTLELGDSALYLCASSLWLASGTKNIQYFGAGTRLSVL.

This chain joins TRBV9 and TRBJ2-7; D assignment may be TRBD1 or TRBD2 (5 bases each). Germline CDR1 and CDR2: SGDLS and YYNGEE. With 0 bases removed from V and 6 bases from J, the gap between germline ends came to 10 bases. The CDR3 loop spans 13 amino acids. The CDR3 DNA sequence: TGTGCCAGCAGCGTAGCCTCGGGGCTCGAGCAGTACTTC. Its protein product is CASSVASGLEQYF.

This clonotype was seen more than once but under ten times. The CDR3 region has the DNA TGTGCCAGTAGTATAGATCGGGGACAGCGAGGGACTGAAGCTTTCTTT. Translated, it gives CASSIDRGQRGTEAFF. The chain joins TRBV19 to TRBJ1-1, with TRBD1 matching 7 bases. V trimming: 0 bases; J trimming: 5 bases; junction bases outside the gene matches: 9. Per the germline V gene, CDR1 is LNHDA and CDR2 is SQIVND (reference sequence). The CDR3 extends over 16 amino acids.

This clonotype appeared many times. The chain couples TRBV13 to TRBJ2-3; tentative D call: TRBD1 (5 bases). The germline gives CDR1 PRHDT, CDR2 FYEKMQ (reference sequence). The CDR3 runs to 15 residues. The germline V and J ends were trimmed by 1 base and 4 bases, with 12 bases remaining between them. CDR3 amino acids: CASSLVNQGADTQYF. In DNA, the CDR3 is TGTGCCAGCAGCTTAGTAAACCAGGGCGCAGATACGCAGTATTTT. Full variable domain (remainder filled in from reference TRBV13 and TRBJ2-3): AAGVIQSPRHLIKEKRETATLKCYPIPRHDTVYWYQQGPGQDPQFLISFYEKMQSDKGSIPDRFSAQQFSDYHSELNMSSLELGDSALYFCASSLVNQGADTQYFGPGTRLTVL.

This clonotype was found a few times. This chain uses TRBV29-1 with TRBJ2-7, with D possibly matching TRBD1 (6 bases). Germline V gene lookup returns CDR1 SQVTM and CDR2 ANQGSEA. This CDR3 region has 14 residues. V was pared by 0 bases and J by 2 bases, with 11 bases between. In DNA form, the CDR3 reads TGCAGCGTTGAAGATGGGACAACCCCCTACGAGCAGTACTTC. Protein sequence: CSVEDGTTPYEQYF.

CDR3 loop: CASSRLGGETQYF. The CDR3 DNA follows: TGTGCCAGCAGCCGGTTAGGGGGGGAGACCCAGTACTTC. This chain links TRBV2 with TRBJ2-5, with D perhaps assigned TRBD1 or TRBD2 (6 bases each). Trimming removed 6 bases at V and 5 bases at J, with 13 bases between. Germline loops: CDR1 SNHLY, CDR2 FYNNEI. This CDR3 is 13 amino acids long.

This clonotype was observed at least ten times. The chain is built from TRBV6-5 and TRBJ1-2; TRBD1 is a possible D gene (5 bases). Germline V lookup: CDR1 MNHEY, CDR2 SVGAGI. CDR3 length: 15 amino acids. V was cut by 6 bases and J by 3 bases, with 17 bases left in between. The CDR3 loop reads CASSKTGRGDYGYTF. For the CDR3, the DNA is TGTGCCAGCAGCAAAACGGGACGAGGGGACTATGGCTACACCTTC.

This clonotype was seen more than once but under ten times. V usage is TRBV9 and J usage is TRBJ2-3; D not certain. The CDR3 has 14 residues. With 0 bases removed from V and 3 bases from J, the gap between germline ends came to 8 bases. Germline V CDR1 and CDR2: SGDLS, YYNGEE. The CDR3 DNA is TGTGCCAGCAGCGTAGACCCCCTAACAGATACGCAGTATTTT. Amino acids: CASSVDPLTDTQYF.

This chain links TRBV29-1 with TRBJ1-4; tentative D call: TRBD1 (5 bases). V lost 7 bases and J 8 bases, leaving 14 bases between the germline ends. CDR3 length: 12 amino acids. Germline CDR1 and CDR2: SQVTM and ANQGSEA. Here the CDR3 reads CSGGSGAEKLFF. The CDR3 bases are TGCAGCGGGGGGTCCGGGGCCGAAAAACTGTTTTTT.

The CDR3 DNA reads TGTGCCAGCAGTTTGGTCTCTGCCTCCTACGAGCAGTACTTC. Protein sequence: CASSLVSASYEQYF. The chain links TRBV27 to TRBJ2-7; D gene unclear. The V end lost 3 bases, the J end lost 0 bases, and 9 bases lay between the germline ends. This CDR3 is 14 amino acids long. Germline V CDR1 and CDR2: MNHEY, SMNVEV (reference sequence).

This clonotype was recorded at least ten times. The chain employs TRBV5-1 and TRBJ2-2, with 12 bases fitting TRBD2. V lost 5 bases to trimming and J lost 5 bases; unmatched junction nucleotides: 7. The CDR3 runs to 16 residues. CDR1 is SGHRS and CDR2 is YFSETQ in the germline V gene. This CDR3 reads CASSWTSGTGTGELFF. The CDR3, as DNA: TGCGCCAGCAGTTGGACTAGCGGGACGGGGACCGGGGAGCTGTTTTTT. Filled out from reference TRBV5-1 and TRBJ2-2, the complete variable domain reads KAGVTQTPRYLIKTRGQQVTLSCSPISGHRSVSWYQQTPGQGLQFLFEYFSETQRNKGNFPGRFSGRQFSNSRSEMNVSTLELGDSALYLCASSWTSGTGTGELFFGEGSRLTVL.

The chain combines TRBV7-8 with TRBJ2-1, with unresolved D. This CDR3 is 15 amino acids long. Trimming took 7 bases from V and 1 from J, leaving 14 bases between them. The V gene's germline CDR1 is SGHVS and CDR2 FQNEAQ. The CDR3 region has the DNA TGTGCCAGCAACAATACGACATTTTCCTACAATGAGCAGTTCTTC. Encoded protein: CASNNTTFSYNEQFF.

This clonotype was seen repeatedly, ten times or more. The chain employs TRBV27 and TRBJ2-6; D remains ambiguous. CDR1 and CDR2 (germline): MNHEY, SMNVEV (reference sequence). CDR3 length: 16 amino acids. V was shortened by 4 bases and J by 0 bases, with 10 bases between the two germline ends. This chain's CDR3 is CASSYIRDSGANVLTF. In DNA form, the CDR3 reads TGTGCCAGCAGTTATATAAGGGACTCTGGGGCCAACGTCCTGACTTTC.

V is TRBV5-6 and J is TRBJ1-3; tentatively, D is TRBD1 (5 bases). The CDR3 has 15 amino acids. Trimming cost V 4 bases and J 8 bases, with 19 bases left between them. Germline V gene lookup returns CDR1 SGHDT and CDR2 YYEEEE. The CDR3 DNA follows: TGTGCCAGCAGCCACCAAACACCGGCGGGACACACCATATATTTT. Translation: CASSHQTPAGHTIYF.

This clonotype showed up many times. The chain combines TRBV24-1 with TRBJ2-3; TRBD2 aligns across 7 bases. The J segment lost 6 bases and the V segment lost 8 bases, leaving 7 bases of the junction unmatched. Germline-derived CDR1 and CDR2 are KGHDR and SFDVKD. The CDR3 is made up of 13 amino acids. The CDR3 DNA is TGTGCCACCAAAGGGGAGGGGTCCGATACGCAGTATTTT. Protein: CATKGEGSDTQYF.

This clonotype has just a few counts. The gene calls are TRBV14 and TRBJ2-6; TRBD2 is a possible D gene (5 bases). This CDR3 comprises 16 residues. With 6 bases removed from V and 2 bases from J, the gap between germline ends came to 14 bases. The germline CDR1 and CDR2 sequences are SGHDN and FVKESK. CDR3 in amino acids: CASRLPGIAGANVLTF. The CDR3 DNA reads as TGTGCCAGCAGGCTTCCGGGAATCGCTGGGGCCAACGTCCTGACTTTC.

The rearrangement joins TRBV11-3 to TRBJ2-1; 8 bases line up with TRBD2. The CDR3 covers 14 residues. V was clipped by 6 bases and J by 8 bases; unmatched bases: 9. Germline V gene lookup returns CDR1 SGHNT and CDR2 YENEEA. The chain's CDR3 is CASRKAVSGDEQFF. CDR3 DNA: TGTGCCAGCAGGAAAGCGGTTAGCGGGGATGAGCAGTTCTTC. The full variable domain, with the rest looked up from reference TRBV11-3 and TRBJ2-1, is EAGVVQSPRYKIIEKKQPVAFWCNPISGHNTLYWYLQNLGQGPELLIRYENEEAVDDSQLPKDRFSAERLKGVDSTLKIQPAELGDSAVYLCASRKAVSGDEQFFGPGTRLTVL.